Listed below are T cell receptor beta chains from one sample, sequenced in a study of chemoradiotherapy in HPV16-positive cancers. The method was immunoSEQ multiplex PCR; TCRdb's version includes in-frame clones alone and lacks a portion of them. The sample has about 32,000 clones; approximately 88% are singletons. Sequenced here: blood, sampled from a patient who underwent chemoradiotherapy. The receptor set was obtained from a human donor with HPV-associated anogenital cancer. Each CDR3 is given with its conserved first and last residue. The D gene is left open where the match is weak. Clone size appears in some rows only: once, few, many, or a class for an expanded clone.

J: TRBJ1-1; size: NA; D: NA; length: 10; V: TRBV6-5; DNA: TGTGCCAGCAGGAACACTGAAGCTTTCTTT; CDR3: CASRNTEAFF
J: TRBJ2-3; size: NA; D: TRBD2; length: 13; V: TRBV10-2; DNA: TGCGCCAGCGCCCTAGCGGGCACAGATACGCAGTATTTT; CDR3: CASALAGTDTQYF
J: TRBJ1-3; size: NA; D: TRBD1; length: 16; V: TRBV28; DNA: TGTGCCAGCAGTTCTCCCCGGGACAGGGCTGGAAACACCATATATTTT; CDR3: CASSSPRDRAGNTIYF
J: TRBJ1-1; size: few; D: NA; length: 15; V: TRBV9; DNA: TGTGCCAGCAGCGTAGTTTCGGGGGGATACACTGAAGCTTTCTTT; CDR3: CASSVVSGGYTEAFF
J: TRBJ1-4; size: NA; D: NA; length: 16; V: TRBV4-2; DNA: TGTGCCAGCAGCCGCCGCTCGGACAGCGCCAATGAAAAACTGTTTTTT; CDR3: CASSRRSDSANEKLFF
J: TRBJ1-2; size: NA; D: TRBD1; length: 15; V: TRBV27; DNA: TGTGCCAGCAGTTTTGGGACAGGGGGAAACTATGGCTACACCTTC; CDR3: CASSFGTGGNYGYTF
J: TRBJ1-2; size: NA; D: NA; length: 13; V: TRBV7-2; DNA: TGTGCCAGCAGCCCTGACAGTAACTATGGCTACACCTTC; CDR3: CASSPDSNYGYTF
J: TRBJ1-2; size: few; D: NA; length: 13; V: TRBV18; DNA: TGTGCCAGCTCACCATACCAGGGTGCGGGCTACACCTTC; CDR3: CASSPYQGAGYTF
J: TRBJ1-2; size: NA; D: NA; length: 12; V: TRBV2; DNA: TGTGCCAGCACACAGGAGAACTATGGCTACACCTTC; CDR3: CASTQENYGYTF
J: TRBJ1-2; size: NA; D: TRBD1; length: 15; V: TRBV2; DNA: TGTGCCAGCAGTCTTCAGGGACAGCTTAACTATGGCTACACCTTC; CDR3: CASSLQGQLNYGYTF
J: TRBJ2-2; size: NA; D: NA; length: 12; V: TRBV29-1; DNA: TGCAGCGTTGAAGAACCCACCGGGGAGCTGTTTTTT; CDR3: CSVEEPTGELFF
J: TRBJ2-7; size: NA; D: TRBD1; length: 15; V: TRBV5-4; DNA: TGTGCCAGCAGCTTGGGGGGACAGATAATCTACGAGCAGTACTTC; CDR3: CASSLGGQIIYEQYF
J: TRBJ2-7; size: NA; D: NA; length: 14; V: TRBV11-3; DNA: TGTGCCAGCAGCTTCGCACCGGACAGTCCCGAGCAGTACTTC; CDR3: CASSFAPDSPEQYF
J: TRBJ2-2; size: NA; D: NA; length: 15; V: TRBV27; DNA: TGTGCCAGCAGTTTATCTAGTGTCGGCACCGGGGAGCTGTTTTTT; CDR3: CASSLSSVGTGELFF
J: TRBJ2-3; size: NA; D: TRBD2; length: 16; V: TRBV5-8; DNA: TGTGCCAGCAGCCTGGGAGGGGACTCTAGCACAGATACGCAGTATTTT; CDR3: CASSLGGDSSTDTQYF
J: TRBJ2-7; size: NA; D: NA; length: 12; V: TRBV5-4; DNA: TGTGCCAGCAGCTTGGACTACAACGAGCAGTACTTC; CDR3: CASSLDYNEQYF
J: TRBJ1-1; size: NA; D: TRBD1; length: 13; V: TRBV6-6; DNA: TGTGCCAGCAGGTCCCGGGACAGGCCGGAAGCTTTCTTT; CDR3: CASRSRDRPEAFF
J: TRBJ1-2; size: once; D: TRBD1; length: 15; V: TRBV5-6; DNA: TGTGCCAGCAGCTTGGGACAGGGATCGTCCTATGGCTACACCTTC; CDR3: CASSLGQGSSYGYTF
J: TRBJ2-7; size: NA; D: NA; length: 15; V: TRBV27; DNA: TGTGCCAGCAGACTCACACAGGGGAGGTCCTACGAGCAGTACTTC; CDR3: CASRLTQGRSYEQYF
J: TRBJ2-5; size: NA; D: TRBD2; length: 16; V: TRBV11-3; DNA: TGTGCCAGCAGCGTTAGACTAGCGGGGGCCCAAGAGACCCAGTACTTC; CDR3: CASSVRLAGAQETQYF
J: TRBJ1-2; size: NA; D: NA; length: 12; V: TRBV19; DNA: TGTGCCAGTAGCAGGGCAAACTATGGCTACACCTTC; CDR3: CASSRANYGYTF
J: TRBJ2-5; size: NA; D: TRBD2; length: 16; V: TRBV10-3; DNA: TGTGCCATCAGTGACGATGGGCTAGCGGGAGGGGAGACCCAGTACTTC; CDR3: CAISDDGLAGGETQYF
J: TRBJ2-7; size: NA; D: TRBD2; length: 15; V: TRBV7-2; DNA: TGTGCCAGCAGCCCCGACGCGGGAGGCTACTACGAGCAGTACTTC; CDR3: CASSPDAGGYYEQYF
J: TRBJ2-3; size: NA; D: NA; length: 14; V: TRBV18; DNA: TGTGCCAGCTCAAGGGGGGGGCTGAAAGATACGCAGTATTTT; CDR3: CASSRGGLKDTQYF
J: TRBJ2-3; size: NA; D: TRBD2; length: 18; V: TRBV11-3; DNA: TGTGCCAGCAGTGAGAGGGGGACTAGCGGGAAATTAACAGATACGCAGTATTTT; CDR3: CASSERGTSGKLTDTQYF
J: TRBJ2-4; size: NA; D: NA; length: 16; V: TRBV5-1; DNA: TGCGCCAGCAGCTTGGGGCGAGGGGGAATGGTAGACATTCAGTACTTC; CDR3: CASSLGRGGMVDIQYF
J: TRBJ1-2; size: NA; D: NA; length: 12; V: TRBV29-1; DNA: TGCAGCGCACGATCGGACTGGCGTGGCTACACCTTC; CDR3: CSARSDWRGYTF
J: TRBJ2-7; size: NA; D: TRBD2; length: 15; V: TRBV4-2; DNA: TGTGCCAGCAGCCTCGGACTAGCGGGAGGGGACGAGCAGTACTTC; CDR3: CASSLGLAGGDEQYF
J: TRBJ1-3; size: NA; D: NA; length: 14; V: TRBV9; DNA: TGTGCCAGCAGCGGAGGGTACTCTGGAAACACCATATATTTT; CDR3: CASSGGYSGNTIYF